Following are 17 T cell receptor beta chains from one sample sequenced in a study of blood T cells in healthy people across ages. A sample-barcoded 5' primer and a J-beta primer mix were used in a second PCR of roughly 7 to 11 cycles. TCRdb itself ran the 5' RACE reads through MiXCR, one entry per CDR3 protein. The table has 890,000 or so distinct CDR3 sequences, less than 80% seen once. The sample consisted of blood. The source is a man under 40 in good health.

The rearrangement joins TRBV28 to TRBJ2-1, with 7 bases fitting TRBD1. CDR3 length: 14 residues. The trim removed 5 bases at V and 4 bases at J, leaving 5 bases unmatched. Germline CDR1 and CDR2: MDHEN and SYDVKM. The CDR3 sequence is CASSPGQRYNEQFF. DNA for the CDR3: TGTGCCAGCAGTCCGGGACAGCGTTACAATGAGCAGTTCTTC.

This clonotype has a handful of counts. The chain combines TRBV6-5 with TRBJ1-4; 8 bases are a match to TRBD1. This CDR3 contains 14 residues. CDR1 MNHEY and CDR2 SVGAGI come from the germline V gene. V trimming: 0 bases; J trimming: 7 bases; junction bases outside the gene matches: 1. In DNA, the CDR3 is TGTGCCAGCAGTTACTCCGACAGGGGTGAAAAACTGTTTTTT. Protein: CASSYSDRGEKLFF.

This chain connects TRBV9 to TRBJ2-1; D perhaps matches TRBD1 (5 bases). V lost 0 bases and J lost 6, with 10 bases in between. The CDR3 has 14 amino acids. Germline lookup yields CDR1 SGDLS and CDR2 YYNGEE. CDR3 sequence: CASSVERRGNEQFF. In DNA form, the CDR3 reads TGTGCCAGCAGCGTAGAAAGAAGGGGCAATGAGCAGTTCTTC.

This clonotype was detected only once. This chain uses TRBV6-2 or TRBV6-3 with TRBJ1-5; D remains ambiguous. This CDR3 region has 16 residues. Looked up from germline, CDR1 is MNHEY and CDR2 is SVGEGT. The ends were cut back, 2 bases at V and 2 bases at J, with 13 bases in the middle. The CDR3 region has the DNA TGTGCCAGCAGTTACCATGGCCGGCAGGGCAATCAGCCCCAGCATTTT. This translates into CASSYHGRQGNQPQHF.

The table lists this clonotype with a few counts. The chain has TRBV27 and TRBJ2-4; D may be TRBD1 (6 bases). V was pared by 4 bases and J by 13 bases, with 17 bases between. This CDR3 spans 13 amino acids. In germline, CDR1 is MNHEY, CDR2 SMNVEV (reference sequence). DNA for the CDR3: TGTGCCAGCAGTTCTCCACAGGGATGGGAGCAGTACTTC. Protein sequence: CASSSPQGWEQYF.

This chain connects TRBV9 to TRBJ1-6; D call uncertain. CDR1 and CDR2 from the germline V gene are SGDLS and YYNGEE. V was cut by 0 bases and J by 7 bases, with 8 bases left in between. This CDR3 is built from 14 residues. The CDR3 loop reads CASSVAGSNSPLHF. CDR3 in DNA: TGTGCCAGCAGCGTAGCGGGGTCCAATTCACCCCTCCACTTT. Based on the CDR3 plus reference TRBV9 and TRBJ1-6, the full variable domain is DSGVTQTPKHLITATGQRVTLRCSPRSGDLSVYWYQQSLDQGLQFLIQYYNGEERAKGNILERFSAQQFPDLHSELNLSSLELGDSALYFCASSVAGSNSPLHFGNGTRLTVT.

J is TRBJ2-3 and V is TRBV29-1; D uncertain. Germline CDR1 reads SQVTM; CDR2 reads ANQGSEA. This CDR3 spans 12 amino acids. V gave up 7 bases and J gave up 3 bases, with 11 bases separating them. The CDR3 sequence: CSAIISTDTQYF. In DNA form, the CDR3 reads TGCAGCGCCATTATATCGACAGATACGCAGTATTTT.

V is TRBV7-8 and J is TRBJ2-7, with no clear D. V was cut by 0 bases and J by 2 bases, with 8 bases left in between. The length of the CDR3 is 14 residues. Germline CDR1 SGHVS, CDR2 FQNEAQ. For the CDR3, the DNA is TGTGCCAGCAGCTTAGCCGAGAATACCTACGAGCAGTACTTC. Translation: CASSLAENTYEQYF.

Written as DNA, the CDR3 is TGTGCCAGCAGCCCTATTAGCGGGGGAAATTACGAGCAGTACTTC. This encodes CASSPISGGNYEQYF. V is TRBV7-9 and J is TRBJ2-4; 9 bases align to TRBD2. Judging by the DNA end, TRBJ2-7 fits better; the J call may be wrong. This CDR3 has 15 residues. Germline CDR1 is SEHNR and CDR2 is FQNEAQ (reference sequence).

The chain employs TRBV9 and TRBJ2-1, with D possibly TRBD2 on 5 matching bases. This CDR3 contains 15 residues. Trimming took off 0 bases at V and 7 bases at J, with 14 bases between the two ends. Germline V lookup: CDR1 SGDLS, CDR2 YYNGEE. The CDR3, as DNA: TGTGCCAGCAGCGTAGAGGTCACCAGCGGAAATGAGCAGTTCTTC. This sequence encodes CASSVEVTSGNEQFF. Full variable domain (missing parts from reference TRBV9 and TRBJ2-1): DSGVTQTPKHLITATGQRVTLRCSPRSGDLSVYWYQQSLDQGLQFLIQYYNGEERAKGNILERFSAQQFPDLHSELNLSSLELGDSALYFCASSVEVTSGNEQFFGPGTRLTVL.

V and J are TRBV6-1 and TRBJ2-1; D unclear. The CDR3 is made up of 12 amino acids. V was clipped by 8 bases and J by 2 bases, with 7 bases between them. The germline gives CDR1 MNHNS, CDR2 SASEGT. The DNA of the CDR3 is TGTGCCAGCCGAAACCCCTACAATGAGCAGTTCTTC. Encoded protein: CASRNPYNEQFF.

The chain is built from TRBV6-5 and TRBJ2-5; TRBD2 is a possible D gene (6 bases). Germline V gene lookup returns CDR1 MNHEY and CDR2 SVGAGI. Trimming pared 5 bases from V and 11 bases from J, leaving 18 bases between. The CDR3 spans 13 residues. The CDR3 here is CASSATRPGEQYF. CDR3 nucleotide sequence: TGTGCCAGCAGTGCAACCCGACCGGGGGAGCAGTACTTC.

The gene calls are TRBV4-2 and TRBJ2-7, with TRBD2 matching over 11 bases. The germline gives CDR1 LGHNA, CDR2 YNFKEQ. With V trimmed by 1 base and J by 2 bases, 7 bases remained unmatched. CDR3 length: 17 residues. The CDR3, as DNA: TGTGCCAGCAGCCAAGCCCCTAGCGGGGGGCAACCCTACGAGCAGTACTTC. It codes for CASSQAPSGGQPYEQYF.

V and J are TRBV11-3 and TRBJ2-7; TRBD1 matches 7 bases. The DNA end is more similar to TRBJ2-5, so the J call may be wrong. The CDR3 extends over 14 amino acids. Looked up from germline, CDR1 is SGHNT and CDR2 is YENEEA. Written as DNA, the CDR3 is TGTGCCAGCAGCCACAGGGGTATAGGAGAGACCCAGTACTTC. Amino acids: CASSHRGIGETQYF.

The V gene is TRBV5-1, the J gene TRBJ1-1; D perhaps matches TRBD1 (6 bases). The CDR3 consists of 14 residues. V lost 5 bases, J lost 3 bases, and 14 bases lay in between. Germline V gene sequence: CDR1 SGHRS, CDR2 YFSETQ. In nucleotides, the CDR3 is TGCGCCAGCAGTTTACAGGGACCACACACTGAAGCTTTCTTT. Residues: CASSLQGPHTEAFF.

The gene calls are TRBV5-1 and TRBJ2-5; 11 nucleotides align to TRBD1. V shed 4 bases, J shed 5 bases, and the junction held 7 bases outside the gene matches. Per the germline V gene, CDR1 is SGHRS and CDR2 is YFSETQ. The CDR3 totals 15 residues. CDR3 sequence (DNA): TGCGCCAGCAGCGGGGGACAGGGGGACGTGGAGACCCAGTACTTC. It translates to CASSGGQGDVETQYF.

This clonotype was detected a few times. The J gene is TRBJ2-3, the V gene TRBV12-3 or TRBV12-4, with TRBD2 identical over 9 bases. The V segment lost 1 base and the J segment 13 bases; nucleotides outside the gene matches: 12. The CDR3 runs to 15 residues. The CDR3 DNA reads TGTGCCAGCAGTTTAGGGGAACTAGCGGGCCGTGGGGAGTATTTT. As protein: CASSLGELAGRGEYF.